This TCR beta chain was sequenced during a study of preoperative IRX-2 immunotherapy in early breast cancer. This clone was seen once. The CDR3 has 11 residues. V was shortened by 6 bases and J by 5 bases, with 5 bases between the two germline ends. CDR1 MNHNY and CDR2 SVGAGI come from the germline V gene (reference sequence). Treatment denoted: preoperative locoregional IRX-2 cytokine immunotherapy. Patients received preoperative, locoregional IRX-2 cytokine immunotherapy in a phase Ib study. Sequencing used immunoSEQ multiplex PCR; TCRdb keeps in-frame clones, though not all of them. The table lists about 15,000 clones, approximately 90% of them singletons.

The TCR originated in a human donor with breast cancer. Collection of the sample occurred from a patient treated with IRX-2 immunotherapy. The chain combines TRBV6-6 with TRBJ2-1; D gene unclear. In nucleotides, the CDR3 is TGTGCCAGCAGCCCTAACAATGAGCAGTTCTTC. It encodes CASSPNNEQFF.